The clone carrying this T cell receptor beta chain came up a few times. This sample stems from a study of blood T cell repertoires in COVID-19. Study background: The United States, Italy and Spain were the sources of the acute and convalescent COVID-19 samples.

Original processing notes: Nucleated cell counts were estimated from reference gene primer amplification. TCRdb keeps only in-frame clones here, not all; method: immunoSEQ multiplex PCR. For V, J and clone size, that table is used; D and trimming come from the DNA. Of approximately 240,000 clones in the sample, 80% to 90% are singletons; the top ten hold more than 1.2%. This clonotype originated in a woman aged 40 to 50 who had recovered from COVID-19. The specimen sequenced was peripheral blood.

The CDR3 is CASRRTGVSYTF. The DNA for the CDR3 is TGCGCCAGCAGGAGGACAGGGGTGAGCTACACCTTC. The chain carries TRBV5-1 and TRBJ1-2; 9 bases fit TRBD1. Germline assignment: CDR1 SGHRS and CDR2 YFSETQ. The CDR3 is 12 amino acids. Trimming took 5 bases from V and 9 from J; bases not matched to a gene: 5.